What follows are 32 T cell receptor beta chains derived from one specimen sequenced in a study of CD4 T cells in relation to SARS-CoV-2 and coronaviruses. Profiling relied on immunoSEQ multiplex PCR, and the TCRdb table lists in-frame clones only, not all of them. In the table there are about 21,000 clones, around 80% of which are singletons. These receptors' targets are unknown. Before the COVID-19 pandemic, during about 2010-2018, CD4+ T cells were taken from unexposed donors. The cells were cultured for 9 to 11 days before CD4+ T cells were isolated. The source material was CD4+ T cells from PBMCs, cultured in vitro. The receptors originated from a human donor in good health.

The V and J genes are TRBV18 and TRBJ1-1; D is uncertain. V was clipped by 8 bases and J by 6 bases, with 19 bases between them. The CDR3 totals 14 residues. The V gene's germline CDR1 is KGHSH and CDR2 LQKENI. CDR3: CASKTTARIPEAFF. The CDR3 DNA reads TGTGCCAGCAAAACCACCGCCAGAATTCCTGAAGCTTTCTTT.

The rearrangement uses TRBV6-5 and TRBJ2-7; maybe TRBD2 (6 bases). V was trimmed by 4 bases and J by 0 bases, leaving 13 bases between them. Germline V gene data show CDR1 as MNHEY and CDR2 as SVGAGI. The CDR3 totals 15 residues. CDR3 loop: CASSSWDSSSYEQYF. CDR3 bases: TGTGCCAGCAGTTCTTGGGACTCAAGCTCCTACGAGCAGTACTTC.

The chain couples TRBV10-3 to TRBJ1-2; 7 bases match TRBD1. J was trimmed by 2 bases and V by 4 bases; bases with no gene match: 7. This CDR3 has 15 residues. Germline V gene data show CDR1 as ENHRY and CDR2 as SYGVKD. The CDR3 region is CAISVGGQQNYGYTF. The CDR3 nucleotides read TGTGCCATCAGTGTGGGGGGACAGCAGAACTATGGCTACACCTTC.

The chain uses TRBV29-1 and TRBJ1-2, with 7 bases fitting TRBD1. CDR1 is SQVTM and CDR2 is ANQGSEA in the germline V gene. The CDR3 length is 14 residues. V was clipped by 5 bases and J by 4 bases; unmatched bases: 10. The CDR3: CSVHPRDSGYGYTF. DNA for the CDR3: TGCAGCGTTCACCCGAGGGACAGTGGCTATGGCTACACCTTC.

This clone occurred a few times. Here the CDR3 reads CATSGLPNAGPDTEAFF. Here the CDR3 DNA reads TGTGCCACCAGCGGACTCCCGAATGCTGGGCCGGACACTGAAGCTTTCTTT. The gene calls are TRBV15 and TRBJ1-1; no clear D. Between the trimmed V and J ends, which lost 5 bases and 3 bases, there was a span of 22 bases. CDR3 length: 17 amino acids. Germline V gene sequence: CDR1 LNHNV, CDR2 YYDKDF (reference sequence).

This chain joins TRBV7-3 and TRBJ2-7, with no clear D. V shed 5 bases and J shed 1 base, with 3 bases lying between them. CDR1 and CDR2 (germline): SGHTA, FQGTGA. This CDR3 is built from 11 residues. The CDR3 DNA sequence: TGTGCCAGCAGCCGGTCCTACGAGCAGTACTTC. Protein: CASSRSYEQYF. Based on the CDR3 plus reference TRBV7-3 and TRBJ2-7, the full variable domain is GAGVSQTPSNKVTEKGKYVELRCDPISGHTALYWYRQSLGQGPEFLIYFQGTGAADDSGLPNDRFFAVRPEGSVSTLKIQRTERGDSAVYLCASSRSYEQYFGPGTRLTVT.

The CDR3 sequence is CASSPLSGGSTDTQYF. In DNA, the CDR3 is TGTGCCAGCTCACCACTGTCAGGGGGGTCGACAGATACGCAGTATTTT. The rearrangement uses TRBV18 and TRBJ2-3, with D possibly being TRBD1 (7 bases). Germline V gives CDR1 KGHSH, CDR2 LQKENI. Deletions cut 1 base from V and 3 bases from J, with 14 bases between. This CDR3 region has 16 residues.

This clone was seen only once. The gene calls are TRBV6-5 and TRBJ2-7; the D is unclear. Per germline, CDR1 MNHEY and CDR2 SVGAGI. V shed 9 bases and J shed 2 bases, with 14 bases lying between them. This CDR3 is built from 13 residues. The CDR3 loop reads CASAQVRAYEQYF. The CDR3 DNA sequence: TGTGCCAGTGCCCAAGTCCGGGCCTACGAGCAGTACTTC.

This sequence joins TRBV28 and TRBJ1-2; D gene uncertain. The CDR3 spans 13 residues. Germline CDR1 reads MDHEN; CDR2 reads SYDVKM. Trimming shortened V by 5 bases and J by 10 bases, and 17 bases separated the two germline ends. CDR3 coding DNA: TGTGCCAGCAGTCCCTCGGTCGGCAACTCCTACACCTTC. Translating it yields CASSPSVGNSYTF.

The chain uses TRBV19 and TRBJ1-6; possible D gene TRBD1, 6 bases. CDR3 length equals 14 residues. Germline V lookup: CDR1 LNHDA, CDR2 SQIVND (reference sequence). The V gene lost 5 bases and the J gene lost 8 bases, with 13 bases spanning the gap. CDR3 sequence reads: CASSRTGTDSPLHF. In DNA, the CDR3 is TGTGCCAGTAGTCGCACAGGGACGGATTCACCCCTCCACTTT.

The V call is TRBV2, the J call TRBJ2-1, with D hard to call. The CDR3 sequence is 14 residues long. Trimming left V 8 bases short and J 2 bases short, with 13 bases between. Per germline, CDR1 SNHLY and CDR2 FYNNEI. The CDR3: CASRSLEAYNEQFF. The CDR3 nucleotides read TGTGCCAGCCGCTCCCTCGAGGCCTACAATGAGCAGTTCTTC.

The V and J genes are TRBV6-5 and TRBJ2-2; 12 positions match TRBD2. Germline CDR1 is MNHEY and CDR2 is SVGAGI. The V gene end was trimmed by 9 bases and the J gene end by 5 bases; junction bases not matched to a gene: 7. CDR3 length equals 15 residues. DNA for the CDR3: TGTGCCAGTGACTCCGGGACTAGCGGGACCGGGGAGCTGTTTTTT. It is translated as CASDSGTSGTGELFF.

The CDR3: CASSPLAARPTGELFF. The DNA for the CDR3 is TGTGCCAGCTCACCTCTGGCGGCCCGACCCACCGGGGAGCTGTTTTTT. The chain combines TRBV18 with TRBJ2-2; D not resolved. The CDR3 has 16 residues. CDR1 is KGHSH and CDR2 is LQKENI in the germline V gene. V was cut by 3 bases and J by 4 bases, with 15 bases left in between.

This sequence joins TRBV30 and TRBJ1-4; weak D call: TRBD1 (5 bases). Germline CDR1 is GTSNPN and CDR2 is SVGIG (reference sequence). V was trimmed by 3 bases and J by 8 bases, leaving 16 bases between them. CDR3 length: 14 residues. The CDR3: CAWRGKGSGEKLFF. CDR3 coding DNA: TGTGCCTGGAGGGGAAAGGGGAGTGGGGAAAAACTGTTTTTT.

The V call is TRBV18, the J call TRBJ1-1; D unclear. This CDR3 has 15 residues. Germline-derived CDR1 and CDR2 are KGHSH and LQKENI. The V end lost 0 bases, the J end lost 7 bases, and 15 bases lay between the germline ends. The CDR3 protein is CASSPPPQVRVEAFF. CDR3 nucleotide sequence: TGTGCCAGCTCACCACCCCCGCAGGTGCGGGTTGAAGCTTTCTTT.

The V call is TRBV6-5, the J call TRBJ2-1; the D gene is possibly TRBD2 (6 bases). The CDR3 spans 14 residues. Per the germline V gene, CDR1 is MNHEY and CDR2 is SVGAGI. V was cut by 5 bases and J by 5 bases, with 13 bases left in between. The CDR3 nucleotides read TGTGCCAGCAGTCAGGGTCGGGGGAACAATGAGCAGTTCTTC. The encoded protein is CASSQGRGNNEQFF.

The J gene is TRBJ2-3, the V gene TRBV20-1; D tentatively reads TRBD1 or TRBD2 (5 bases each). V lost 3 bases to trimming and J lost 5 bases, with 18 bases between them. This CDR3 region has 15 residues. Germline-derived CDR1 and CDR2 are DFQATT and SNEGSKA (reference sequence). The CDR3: CSASGAVSDRDTQYF. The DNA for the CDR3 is TGCAGTGCTAGTGGGGCGGTTAGCGACAGAGATACGCAGTATTTT.

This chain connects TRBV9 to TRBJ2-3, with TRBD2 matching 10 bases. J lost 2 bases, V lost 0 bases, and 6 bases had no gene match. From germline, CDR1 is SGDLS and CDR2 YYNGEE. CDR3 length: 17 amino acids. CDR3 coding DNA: TGTGCCAGCAGCGTAGGAGGACTAGCGGTTTCCACAGATACGCAGTATTTT. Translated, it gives CASSVGGLAVSTDTQYF.

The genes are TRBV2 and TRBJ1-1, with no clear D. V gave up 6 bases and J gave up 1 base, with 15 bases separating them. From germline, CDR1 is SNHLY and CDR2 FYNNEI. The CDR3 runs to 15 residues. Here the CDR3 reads CASRPNWAGNTEAFF. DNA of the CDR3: TGTGCCAGCAGGCCAAACTGGGCAGGGAACACTGAAGCTTTCTTT.

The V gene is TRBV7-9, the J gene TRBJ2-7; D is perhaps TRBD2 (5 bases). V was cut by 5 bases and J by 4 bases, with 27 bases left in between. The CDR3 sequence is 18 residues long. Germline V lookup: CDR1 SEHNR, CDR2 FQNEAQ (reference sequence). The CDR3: CASSTDPLTPSGRYEQYF. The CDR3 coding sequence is TGTGCCAGCAGCACCGACCCTCTCACCCCGTCGGGAAGATACGAGCAGTACTTC. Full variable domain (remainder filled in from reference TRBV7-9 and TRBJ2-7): DTGVSQNPRHKITKRGQNVTFRCDPISEHNRLYWYRQTLGQGPEFLTYFQNEAQLEKSRLLSDRFSAERPKGSFSTLEIQRTEQGDSAMYLCASSTDPLTPSGRYEQYFGPGTRLTVT.

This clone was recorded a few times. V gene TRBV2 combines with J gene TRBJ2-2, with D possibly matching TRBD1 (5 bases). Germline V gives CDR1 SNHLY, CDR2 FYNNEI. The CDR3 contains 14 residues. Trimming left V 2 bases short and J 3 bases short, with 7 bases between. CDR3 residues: CASSEQGDTGELFF. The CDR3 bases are TGTGCCAGCAGTGAACAGGGTGACACCGGGGAGCTGTTTTTT.

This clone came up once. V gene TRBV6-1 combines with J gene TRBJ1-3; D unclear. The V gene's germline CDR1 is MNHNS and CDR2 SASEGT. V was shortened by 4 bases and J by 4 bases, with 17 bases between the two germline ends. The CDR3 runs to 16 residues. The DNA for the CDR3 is TGTGCCAGCAGTGCATCTTCAGGTTACCGAGGAAACACCATATATTTT. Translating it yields CASSASSGYRGNTIYF.

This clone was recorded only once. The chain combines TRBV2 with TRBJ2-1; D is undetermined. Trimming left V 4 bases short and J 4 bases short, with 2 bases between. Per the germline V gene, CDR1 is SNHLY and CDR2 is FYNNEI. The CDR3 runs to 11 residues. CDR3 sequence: CASSGYNEQFF. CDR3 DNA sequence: TGTGCCAGCAGTGGGTACAATGAGCAGTTCTTC.

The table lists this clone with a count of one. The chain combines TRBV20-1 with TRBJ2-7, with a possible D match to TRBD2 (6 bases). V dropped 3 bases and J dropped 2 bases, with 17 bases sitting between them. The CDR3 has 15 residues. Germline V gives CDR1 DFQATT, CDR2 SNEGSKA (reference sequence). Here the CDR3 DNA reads TGCAGTGCTAGTTGGGCCCAGCGGGCCACCTACGAGCAGTACTTC. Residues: CSASWAQRATYEQYF.

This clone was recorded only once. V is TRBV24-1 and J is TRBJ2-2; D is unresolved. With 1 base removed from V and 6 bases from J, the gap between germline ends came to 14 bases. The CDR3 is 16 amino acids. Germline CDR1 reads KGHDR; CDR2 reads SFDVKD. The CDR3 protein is CATSDFTNGQPGELFF. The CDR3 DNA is TGTGCCACCAGTGATTTTACAAATGGCCAGCCCGGGGAGCTGTTTTTT.

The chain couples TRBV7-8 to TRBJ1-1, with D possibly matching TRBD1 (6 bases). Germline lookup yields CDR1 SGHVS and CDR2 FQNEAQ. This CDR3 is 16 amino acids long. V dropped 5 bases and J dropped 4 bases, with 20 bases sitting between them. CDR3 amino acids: CASSLSSWGRGTEAFF. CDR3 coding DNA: TGTGCCAGCAGCCTTTCTTCTTGGGGGCGCGGCACTGAAGCTTTCTTT.

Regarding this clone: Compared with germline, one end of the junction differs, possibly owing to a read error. The CDR3: CASRYSRGSYTGELFF. The CDR3 nucleotides read TGTGCCAGCCGTTACTCCCGAGGCAGCTACACCGGGGAGCTGTTTTTT. The chain is built from TRBV6-5 and TRBJ2-2; D not certain. Per germline, CDR1 MNHEY and CDR2 SVGAGI. The CDR3 sequence is 16 residues long.

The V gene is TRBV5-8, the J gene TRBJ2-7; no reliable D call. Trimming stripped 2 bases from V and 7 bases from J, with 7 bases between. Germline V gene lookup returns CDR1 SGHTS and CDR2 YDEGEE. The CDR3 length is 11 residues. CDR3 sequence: CASSFEREQYF. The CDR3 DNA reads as TGTGCCAGCAGCTTTGAAAGGGAGCAGTACTTC.

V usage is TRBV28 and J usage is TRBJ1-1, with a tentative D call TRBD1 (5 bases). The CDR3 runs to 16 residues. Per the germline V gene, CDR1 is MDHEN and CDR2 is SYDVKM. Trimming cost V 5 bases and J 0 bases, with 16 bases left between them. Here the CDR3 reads CASSPAGLNLNTEAFF. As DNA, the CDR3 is TGTGCCAGCAGTCCCGCGGGACTCAATCTGAACACTGAAGCTTTCTTT.

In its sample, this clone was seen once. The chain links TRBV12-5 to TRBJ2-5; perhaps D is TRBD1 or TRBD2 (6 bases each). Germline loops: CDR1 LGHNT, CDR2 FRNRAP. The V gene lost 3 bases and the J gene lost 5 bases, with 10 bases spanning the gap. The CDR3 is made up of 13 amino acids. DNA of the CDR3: TGTGCTAGTGGTTTCCGGGGGCTGGAGACCCAGTACTTC. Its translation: CASGFRGLETQYF.

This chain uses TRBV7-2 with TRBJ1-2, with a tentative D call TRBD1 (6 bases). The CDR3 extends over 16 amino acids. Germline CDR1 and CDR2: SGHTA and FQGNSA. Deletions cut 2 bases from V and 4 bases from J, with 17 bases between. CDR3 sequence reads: CASSLILGGAIYGYTF. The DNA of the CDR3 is TGTGCCAGCAGCTTAATTTTGGGGGGCGCCATCTATGGCTACACCTTC.

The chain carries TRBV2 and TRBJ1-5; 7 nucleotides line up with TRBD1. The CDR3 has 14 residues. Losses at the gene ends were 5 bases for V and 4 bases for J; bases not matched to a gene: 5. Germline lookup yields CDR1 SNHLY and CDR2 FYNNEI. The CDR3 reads CASSRAGGNQPQHF. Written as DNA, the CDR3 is TGTGCCAGCAGTCGGGCAGGGGGGAATCAGCCCCAGCATTTT.